The sequence of this TCR beta chain was determined in a study of human T cells and chemical hapten exposure. Study-level information: Patients were given diphenylcyclopropenone on the scalp weekly across the roughly 25-week study.

Time point: patch test 3, about 24 weeks after DPC sensitization. Stated treatment: therapeutic diphenylcyclopropenone sensitization with weekly scalp DPC. CDR3 length: 12 residues. Germline V CDR1 and CDR2: MNHEY, SMNVEV (reference sequence). The V end lost 4 bases, the J end lost 2 bases, and 5 bases lay between the germline ends. Original processing methods: Samples ranged from about 23,224 to 690,600 TCRs, with a median of 95,638. TCRdb called the RACE reads again in MiXCR, with one record for every CDR3 protein. TCRdb, rather than the study authors, made the V and J calls. The sample carries some 170,000 distinct CDR3 sequences, 28% recorded once.

The receptor comes from a woman between 18 and 29 years old with alopecia areata. Some clones in this sample may be carry-over from other donors' samples. The chain carries TRBV27 and TRBJ1-2; unclear D gene. The specimen comprised whole blood, sampled in connection with sensitization to the hapten diphenylcyclopropenone (DPC). The CDR3 loop is CASSSRNYGYTF. As DNA, the CDR3 is TGTGCCAGCAGTTCACGCAACTATGGCTACACCTTC.